The 30 T cell receptor beta chains in this list originate from one sample, sequenced in a study of blood T cell repertoires in COVID-19. Generated by immunoSEQ multiplex PCR, the TCRdb table keeps only in-frame clones and is missing some. Of some 250,000 clones in the sample, 85% to 90% were seen once. Sequencing was done on a sample of peripheral blood. Every receptor here comes from a man aged 60-69 years with acute or convalescent COVID-19.

The J gene is TRBJ2-3, the V gene TRBV9; D is uncertain. The V gene's germline CDR1 is SGDLS and CDR2 YYNGEE. The V end was cut by 3 bases, the J end by 2 bases, with 4 bases between. The CDR3 spans 12 residues. CDR3 sequence reads: CASSAVTDTQYF. CDR3 DNA sequence: TGTGCCAGCAGCGCGGTCACAGATACGCAGTATTTT.

This chain links TRBV7-9 with TRBJ1-2; TRBD1 agrees at 7 bases. J lost 5 bases, V lost 5 bases, and 8 bases had no gene match. This CDR3 is built from 14 residues. In germline, CDR1 is SEHNR, CDR2 FQNEAQ (reference sequence). CDR3 region: CASSLEGAQYGYTF. DNA for the CDR3: TGTGCCAGCAGCCTCGAGGGGGCCCAATATGGCTACACCTTC.

This sequence joins TRBV6-2 or TRBV6-3 and TRBJ1-2; D might be TRBD1 (6 bases). CDR1 and CDR2 (germline): MNHEY, SVGEGT. Trimming left V 6 bases short and J 7 bases short, with 15 bases between. The CDR3 spans 13 residues. DNA for the CDR3: TGTGCCAGCAGCCTTCCCGGGACACTTGGCTACACCTTC. Translation: CASSLPGTLGYTF.

The chain couples TRBV30 to TRBJ2-1; 9 positions agree with TRBD1. After removal of 4 bases from V and 5 bases from J, the junction contained 9 bases not matched to a gene. CDR1 and CDR2 (germline): GTSNPN, SVGIG (reference sequence). The CDR3 has 15 amino acids. The CDR3 here is CAWTHGQGPHNEQFF. The CDR3 DNA reads as TGTGCCTGGACCCACGGACAGGGGCCCCACAATGAGCAGTTCTTC.

The chain employs TRBV30 and TRBJ2-5, with 8 bases that match TRBD2. Germline CDR1 reads GTSNPN; CDR2 reads SVGIG (reference sequence). The CDR3 is 14 residues long. After removal of 5 bases from V and 5 bases from J, the junction contained 10 bases not matched to a gene. The CDR3: CAWGGLGLGETQYF. The CDR3 nucleotides are TGTGCCTGGGGGGGACTAGGACTTGGGGAGACCCAGTACTTC.

The chain recombines TRBV7-8 with TRBJ2-1, with a tentative D call TRBD2 (5 bases). V was pared by 2 bases and J by 9 bases, with 11 bases between. The CDR3 contains 13 residues. The V gene's germline CDR1 is SGHVS and CDR2 FQNEAQ. Here the CDR3 reads CASSLTGMGEQFF. In DNA, the CDR3 is TGTGCCAGCAGCTTAACGGGGATGGGTGAGCAGTTCTTC.

The V and J genes are TRBV15 and TRBJ1-1; 7 nucleotides match TRBD1. J was trimmed by 4 bases and V by 1 base; bases with no gene match: 0. CDR1 LNHNV and CDR2 YYDKDF come from the germline V gene (reference sequence). There are 13 residues in the CDR3. The CDR3 is CATSRGQGTEAFF. CDR3 nucleotides: TGTGCCACCAGCAGAGGACAGGGCACTGAAGCTTTCTTT.

The V gene is TRBV28, the J gene TRBJ1-2; tentative D call: TRBD1 (5 bases). The CDR3 has 13 amino acids. The germline gives CDR1 MDHEN, CDR2 SYDVKM. The V and J ends lost 2 bases and 8 bases respectively, with 12 bases between them. CDR3 residues: CASSLNPGVGYTF. The CDR3 coding sequence is TGTGCCAGCAGTTTAAATCCGGGGGTCGGCTACACCTTC.

The gene calls are TRBV2 and TRBJ2-1; 11 bases map to TRBD2. The CDR3 consists of 19 residues. The V and J ends lost 6 bases and 1 base, in that order; junction bases with no gene match: 14. CDR1 and CDR2 (germline): SNHLY, FYNNEI. CDR3 sequence (DNA): TGTGCCAGCAGGAGCATTGCGGGACTAGCGGAACCTTCCTACAATGAGCAGTTCTTC. Translated, it gives CASRSIAGLAEPSYNEQFF.

This clone was detected once. The V and J genes are TRBV27 and TRBJ1-1; tentative D call: TRBD1 (5 bases). Germline V gives CDR1 MNHEY, CDR2 SMNVEV (reference sequence). With 6 bases removed from V and 5 bases from J, the gap between germline ends came to 22 bases. The CDR3 sequence is 16 residues long. CDR3 loop: CASSRRSGPGDTEAFF. As DNA, the CDR3 is TGTGCCAGCAGCAGGCGGTCAGGGCCGGGGGATACTGAAGCTTTCTTT.

The rearrangement joins TRBV19 to TRBJ1-3; D call uncertain. CDR1 and CDR2 from the germline V gene are LNHDA and SQIVND (reference sequence). CDR3 length equals 13 residues. The germline V and J ends were trimmed by 7 bases and 4 bases, with 11 bases remaining between them. The CDR3 DNA reads as TGTGCCAGTACCCCCTTGGCCGGAAACACCATATATTTT. Its protein product is CASTPLAGNTIYF.

This clone was recorded only once. CDR3 protein: CASSPRQGRNNEQFF. CDR3 nucleotides: TGTGCCAGCAGCCCCCGACAGGGGAGGAACAATGAGCAGTTCTTC. The chain combines TRBV25-1 with TRBJ2-1; 8 bases line up with TRBD1. V was pared by 6 bases and J by 5 bases, with 9 bases of the junction left unmatched. Germline V gives CDR1 MGHDK, CDR2 SYGVNS. This CDR3 spans 15 amino acids.

This chain links TRBV6-5 with TRBJ1-5, with unresolved D. In germline, CDR1 is MNHEY, CDR2 SVGAGI. Trimming shortened V by 6 bases and J by 5 bases, and 11 bases separated the two germline ends. The CDR3 is made up of 13 amino acids. This CDR3 reads CASSAPSYQPQHF. CDR3 DNA: TGTGCCAGCAGCGCGCCCTCGTATCAGCCCCAGCATTTT.

The V call is TRBV3-1 (or the pseudogene TRBV3-2), the J call TRBJ2-5, with TRBD2 identical over 13 bases. The trim removed 0 bases at V and 2 bases at J, leaving 6 bases unmatched. This CDR3 region has 18 residues. Germline CDR1 and CDR2: LGHDT and YNNKEL (reference sequence). Here the CDR3 DNA reads TGTGCCAGCAGCCAAGAAAGGCGGACTAGCGGGAGTCAAGAGACCCAGTACTTC. It encodes CASSQERRTSGSQETQYF.

The CDR3 loop reads CASSQDWSSYEQYF. CDR3 in DNA: TGCGCCAGCAGCCAAGATTGGAGCTCCTACGAGCAGTACTTC. The genes are TRBV4-1 and TRBJ2-7, with no clear D. Germline CDR1 is MGHRA and CDR2 is YSYEKL. V lost 0 bases to trimming and J lost 0 bases, with 6 bases between them. CDR3 length: 14 residues.

This chain uses TRBV7-9 with TRBJ2-1; TRBD2 matches at 8 bases. The CDR3 has 17 residues. The trim removed 5 bases at V and 2 bases at J, leaving 11 bases unmatched. CDR1 SEHNR and CDR2 FQNEAQ come from the germline V gene (reference sequence). CDR3 nucleotides: TGTGCCAGCAGCCACCACCTGACTAGCGCTACCTACAATGAGCAGTTCTTC. It is translated as CASSHHLTSATYNEQFF.

The V and J genes are TRBV6-6 and TRBJ2-4; perhaps TRBD1 as D (5 bases). The CDR3 is made up of 16 amino acids. CDR1 is MNHNY and CDR2 is SVGAGI in the germline V gene (reference sequence). Between the trimmed V and J ends, which lost 7 bases and 0 bases, there was a span of 16 bases. The CDR3 DNA sequence: TGTGCCAGCACCCTTACACAGGCCCAAGCCAAAAACATTCAGTACTTC. Translating gives CASTLTQAQAKNIQYF.

This clone has only one observation. The V call is TRBV7-2, the J call TRBJ2-7; 13 nucleotides agree with TRBD2. The trim removed 1 base at V and 7 bases at J, leaving 7 bases unmatched. This CDR3 is 16 amino acids long. Germline CDR1 is SGHTA and CDR2 is FQGNSA. CDR3 DNA: TGTGCCAGCAGCTTAGTTGGGACTAGCGGGATGGGGGAGCAGTACTTC. Amino acid sequence: CASSLVGTSGMGEQYF.

This chain uses TRBV6-5 with TRBJ2-7; a possible D gene is TRBD2 (6 bases). Germline lookup yields CDR1 MNHEY and CDR2 SVGAGI. This CDR3 has 15 residues. Trimming left V 2 bases short and J 3 bases short, with 14 bases between. CDR3 region: CASSYGQGLLYEQYF. In nucleotides, the CDR3 is TGTGCCAGCAGTTACGGGCAGGGACTCCTCTACGAGCAGTACTTC.

This chain links TRBV28 with TRBJ2-7; 8 nucleotides line up with TRBD2. V trimming: 3 bases; J trimming: 5 bases; junction bases outside the gene matches: 6. Germline V gene sequence: CDR1 MDHEN, CDR2 SYDVKM. This CDR3 is built from 14 residues. The CDR3 nucleotides read TGTGCCAGCAGTTTTCAAGGGACTAGGAACGAGCAGTACTTC. Encoded protein: CASSFQGTRNEQYF.

This clone was observed a handful of times. The V and J genes are TRBV7-8 and TRBJ1-1; 7 bases are a match to TRBD1. Germline V gene sequence: CDR1 SGHVS, CDR2 FQNEAQ. There are 14 residues in the CDR3. With 5 bases clipped from V and 7 bases from J, the junction kept 10 bases outside the gene matches. The CDR3 sequence: CASSLTQGKLEAFF. The CDR3 region has the DNA TGTGCCAGCAGCCTTACACAGGGGAAACTTGAAGCTTTCTTT.

The chain carries TRBV5-8 and TRBJ2-7, with 7 bases aligning to TRBD1. With 1 base clipped from V and 3 bases from J, the junction kept 10 bases outside the gene matches. CDR1 is SGHTS, CDR2 YDEGEE, per germline. CDR3 length equals 16 residues. Here the CDR3 DNA reads TGTGCCAGCAGCTTGATTCGAGGGGACAGAATCTACGAGCAGTACTTC. Protein sequence: CASSLIRGDRIYEQYF.

In nucleotides, the CDR3 is TGTGCCAGCAGCCTCCTAGTCGAAGCTAACTATGGCTACACCTTC. Translated, it gives CASSLLVEANYGYTF. This chain connects TRBV3-1 (or the pseudogene TRBV3-2) to TRBJ1-2; D unclear. Trimming pared 4 bases from V and 0 bases from J, leaving 12 bases between. Per the germline V gene, CDR1 is LGHDT and CDR2 is YNNKEL (reference sequence). This CDR3 region has 15 residues.

DNA of the CDR3: TGTGCCAGCAGTTACTCGAGTGGGGAAGGGGGTGAAAAACTGTTTTTT. This translates into CASSYSSGEGGEKLFF. V is TRBV6-6 and J is TRBJ1-4; tentative D call: TRBD1 (6 bases). Germline V gene sequence: CDR1 MNHNY, CDR2 SVGAGI (reference sequence). The CDR3 sequence is 16 residues long. V lost 0 bases, J lost 7 bases, and 15 bases lay in between.

This chain joins TRBV11-2 and TRBJ2-7; tentatively, D is TRBD1 (6 bases). Germline loops: CDR1 SGHAT, CDR2 FQNNGV. The CDR3 has 12 residues. V was cut by 2 bases and J by 6 bases, with 8 bases left in between. CDR3 region: CASSLNRAEQYF. Written as DNA, the CDR3 is TGTGCCAGCAGCTTAAACAGGGCCGAGCAGTACTTC.

V is TRBV5-1 and J is TRBJ1-1, with D possibly TRBD1 on 5 matching bases. V lost 1 base, J lost 5 bases, and 12 bases lay in between. In germline, CDR1 is SGHRS, CDR2 YFSETQ. CDR3 size: 14 residues. Here the CDR3 DNA reads TGCGCCAGCAGCTTGCGGCAGGGCAGGACTGAAGCTTTCTTT. Its protein product is CASSLRQGRTEAFF. Together with reference TRBV5-1 and TRBJ1-1, the CDR3 gives the full variable domain: KAGVTQTPRYLIKTRGQQVTLSCSPISGHRSVSWYQQTPGQGLQFLFEYFSETQRNKGNFPGRFSGRQFSNSRSEMNVSTLELGDSALYLCASSLRQGRTEAFFGQGTRLTVV.

This rearrangement joins TRBV9 to TRBJ1-2; D gene uncertain. Trimming shortened V by 0 bases and J by 2 bases, and 11 bases separated the two germline ends. The length of the CDR3 is 15 residues. The V gene's germline CDR1 is SGDLS and CDR2 YYNGEE. In DNA form, the CDR3 reads TGTGCCAGCAGCGTAGACAGAATCCCAAACTATGGCTACACCTTC. This encodes CASSVDRIPNYGYTF.

The genes are TRBV19 and TRBJ1-6; 8 bases line up with TRBD1. Germline trimming cut 6 bases from V and 9 bases from J; bases unmatched to any gene: 4. Germline values: CDR1 LNHDA, CDR2 SQIVND (reference sequence). The CDR3 spans 13 residues. CDR3 residues: CASSQGASSPLHF. CDR3 nucleotide sequence: TGTGCCAGTAGCCAGGGGGCCAGTTCACCCCTCCACTTT.

The count of this clone is one. V is TRBV30 and J is TRBJ2-5; D may be TRBD2 (5 bases). The V end was cut by 0 bases, the J end by 6 bases, with 14 bases between. The CDR3 is 14 amino acids. Germline CDR1 GTSNPN, CDR2 SVGIG (reference sequence). Here the CDR3 reads CAWSVLTSRKTQYF. CDR3 DNA sequence: TGTGCCTGGAGTGTCTTAACTAGTAGGAAGACCCAGTACTTC. Full variable domain (rest looked up from reference TRBV30 and TRBJ2-5): SQTIHQWPATLVQPVGSPLSLECTVEGTSNPNLYWYRQAAGRGLQLLFYSVGIGQISSEVPQNLSASRPQDRQFILSSKKLLLSDSGFYLCAWSVLTSRKTQYFGPGTRLLVL.

The CDR3 DNA sequence: TGTGCCATCAGTGGACAGGGTTCTGGAAACACCATATATTTT. This codes for CAISGQGSGNTIYF. This chain uses TRBV10-3 with TRBJ1-3; TRBD1 matches 7 bases. The J segment lost 1 base and the V segment lost 4 bases, leaving 1 base of the junction unmatched. This CDR3 has 14 amino acids. Germline lookup yields CDR1 ENHRY and CDR2 SYGVKD.